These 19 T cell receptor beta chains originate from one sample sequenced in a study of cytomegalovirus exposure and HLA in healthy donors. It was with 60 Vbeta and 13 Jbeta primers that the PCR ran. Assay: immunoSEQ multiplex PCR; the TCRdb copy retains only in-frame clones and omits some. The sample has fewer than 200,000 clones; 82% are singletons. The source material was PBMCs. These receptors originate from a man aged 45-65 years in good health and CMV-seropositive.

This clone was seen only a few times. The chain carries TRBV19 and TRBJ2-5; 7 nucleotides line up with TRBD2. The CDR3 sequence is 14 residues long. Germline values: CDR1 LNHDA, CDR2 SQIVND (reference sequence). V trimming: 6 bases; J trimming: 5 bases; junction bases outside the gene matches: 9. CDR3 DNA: TGTGCCAGTAGACCCTCGCGGGGAGGGGAGACCCAGTACTTC. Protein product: CASRPSRGGETQYF.

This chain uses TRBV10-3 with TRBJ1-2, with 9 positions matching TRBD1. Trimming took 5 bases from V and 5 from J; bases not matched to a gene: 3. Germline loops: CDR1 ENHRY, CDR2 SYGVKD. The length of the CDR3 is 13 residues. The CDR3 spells CAISPGTGYGYTF. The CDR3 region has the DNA TGTGCCATCAGTCCCGGGACAGGGTATGGCTACACCTTC.

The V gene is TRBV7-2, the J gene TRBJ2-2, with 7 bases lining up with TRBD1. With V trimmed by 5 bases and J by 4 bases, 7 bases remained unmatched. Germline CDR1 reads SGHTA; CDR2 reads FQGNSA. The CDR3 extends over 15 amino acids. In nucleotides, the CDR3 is TGTGCCAGCAGCCCCAGACAGGGAAGCACCGGGGAGCTGTTTTTT. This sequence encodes CASSPRQGSTGELFF. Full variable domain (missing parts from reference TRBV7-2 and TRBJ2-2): GAGVSQSPSNKVTEKGKDVELRCDPISGHTALYWYRQSLGQGLEFLIYFQGNSAPDKSGLPSDRFSAERTGGSVSTLTIQRTQQEDSAVYLCASSPRQGSTGELFFGEGSRLTVL.

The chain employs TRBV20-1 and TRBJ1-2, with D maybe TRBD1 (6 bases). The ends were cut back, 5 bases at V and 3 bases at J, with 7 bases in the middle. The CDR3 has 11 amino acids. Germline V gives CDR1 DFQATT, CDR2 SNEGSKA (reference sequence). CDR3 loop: CSAWTDYGYTF. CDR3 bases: TGCAGTGCTTGGACAGACTATGGCTACACCTTC.

The CDR3 loop reads CASSLGSGAYGYTF. The CDR3 DNA reads TGTGCCAGCAGCTTGGGGTCAGGTGCCTATGGCTACACCTTC. The chain is built from TRBV5-4 and TRBJ1-2; no definite D call. The CDR3 spans 14 residues. CDR1 and CDR2 from the germline V gene are SGHNT and YYREEE (reference sequence). V gave up 0 bases and J gave up 4 bases, with 10 bases separating them.

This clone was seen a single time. DNA for the CDR3: TGTGCCAGCAGTGATCGACAGGGGAGTGTATACGAGCAGTACTTC. This codes for CASSDRQGSVYEQYF. This chain links TRBV6-1 with TRBJ2-7; the match to TRBD1 covers 8 bases. The germline gives CDR1 MNHNS, CDR2 SASEGT. The CDR3 contains 15 residues. V dropped 3 bases and J dropped 4; count of bases not matched to a gene: 8.

The CDR3 nucleotides read TGTGCCAGCAACACCCGGGGGGGCCGGGATGAGCAGTTCTTC. This encodes CASNTRGGRDEQFF. The chain links TRBV5-4 to TRBJ2-1; 8 bases line up with TRBD2. Trimming at V came to 6 bases and at J to 8 bases, leaving 10 bases not matched to a gene. CDR1 and CDR2 from the germline V gene are SGHNT and YYREEE (reference sequence). The CDR3 runs to 14 residues.

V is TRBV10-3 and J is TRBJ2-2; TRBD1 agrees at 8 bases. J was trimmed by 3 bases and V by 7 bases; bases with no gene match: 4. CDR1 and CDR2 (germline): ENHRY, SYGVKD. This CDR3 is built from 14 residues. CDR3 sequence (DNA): TGTGCCATCACCCCGGGACAGGACACCGGGGAGCTGTTTTTT. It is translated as CAITPGQDTGELFF.

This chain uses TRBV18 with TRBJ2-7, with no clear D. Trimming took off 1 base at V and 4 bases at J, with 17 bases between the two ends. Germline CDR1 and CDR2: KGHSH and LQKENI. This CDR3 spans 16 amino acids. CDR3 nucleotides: TGTGCCAGCTCACCACGTCCCGAAGTCGGTAGATACGAGCAGTACTTC. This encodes CASSPRPEVGRYEQYF.

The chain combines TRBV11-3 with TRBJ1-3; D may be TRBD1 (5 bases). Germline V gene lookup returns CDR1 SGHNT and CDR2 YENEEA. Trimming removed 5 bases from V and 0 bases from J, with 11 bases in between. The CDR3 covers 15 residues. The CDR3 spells CASSRDSSSGNTIYF. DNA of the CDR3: TGTGCCAGCAGCCGAGACAGTTCCTCTGGAAACACCATATATTTT.

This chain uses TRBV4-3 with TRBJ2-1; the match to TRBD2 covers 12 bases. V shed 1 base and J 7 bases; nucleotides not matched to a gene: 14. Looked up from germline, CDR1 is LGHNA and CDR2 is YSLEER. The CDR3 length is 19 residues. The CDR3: CASSQALGSSSGRENEQFF. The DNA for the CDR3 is TGCGCCAGCAGCCAAGCCCTCGGGTCTTCTAGCGGGAGGGAGAATGAGCAGTTCTTC.

The CDR3 loop is CASSYDIADPADEQFF. CDR3 DNA sequence: TGCGCCAGCAGTTACGATATAGCGGACCCGGCGGATGAGCAGTTCTTC. The chain employs TRBV5-1 and TRBJ2-1; D may be TRBD2 (6 bases). Looked up from germline, CDR1 is SGHRS and CDR2 is YFSETQ. V was shortened by 5 bases and J by 8 bases, with 23 bases between the two germline ends. The CDR3 contains 16 residues. Based on the CDR3 plus reference TRBV5-1 and TRBJ2-1, the full variable domain is KAGVTQTPRYLIKTRGQQVTLSCSPISGHRSVSWYQQTPGQGLQFLFEYFSETQRNKGNFPGRFSGRQFSNSRSEMNVSTLELGDSALYLCASSYDIADPADEQFFGPGTRLTVL.

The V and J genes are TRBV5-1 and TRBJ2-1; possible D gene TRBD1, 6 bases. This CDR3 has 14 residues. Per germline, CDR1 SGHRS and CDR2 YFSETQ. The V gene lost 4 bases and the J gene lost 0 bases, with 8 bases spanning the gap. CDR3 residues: CASSRTDSYNEQFF. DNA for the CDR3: TGCGCCAGCAGCCGGACAGACTCCTACAATGAGCAGTTCTTC.

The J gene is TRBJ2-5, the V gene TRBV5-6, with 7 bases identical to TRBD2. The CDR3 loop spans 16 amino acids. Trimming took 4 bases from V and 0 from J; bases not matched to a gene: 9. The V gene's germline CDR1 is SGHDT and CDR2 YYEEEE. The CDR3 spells CASSPLGLGDQETQYF. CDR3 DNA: TGTGCCAGCAGCCCTCTAGGACTAGGGGACCAAGAGACCCAGTACTTC.

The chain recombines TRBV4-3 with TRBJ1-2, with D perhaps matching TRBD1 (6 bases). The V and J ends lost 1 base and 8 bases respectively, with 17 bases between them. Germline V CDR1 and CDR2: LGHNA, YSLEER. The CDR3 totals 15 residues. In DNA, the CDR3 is TGCGCCAGCAGCCAAGGGACAGCCGGCGGGGGAGGCTACACCTTC. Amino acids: CASSQGTAGGGGYTF.

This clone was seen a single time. In nucleotides, the CDR3 is TGCGCCAGCAGTTGGACAGTCGGGAACTATAATTCACCCCTCCACTTT. It encodes CASSWTVGNYNSPLHF. J is TRBJ1-6 and V is TRBV4-1; D possibly corresponds to TRBD1 (6 bases). Trimming pared 6 bases from V and 3 bases from J, leaving 15 bases between. This CDR3 contains 16 residues. Germline CDR1 is MGHRA and CDR2 is YSYEKL.

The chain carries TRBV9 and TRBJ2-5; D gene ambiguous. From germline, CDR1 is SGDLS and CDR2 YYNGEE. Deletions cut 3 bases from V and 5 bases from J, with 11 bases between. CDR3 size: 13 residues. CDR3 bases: TGTGCCAGCAGCGCGAGTGGTGAGGAGACCCAGTACTTC. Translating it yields CASSASGEETQYF.

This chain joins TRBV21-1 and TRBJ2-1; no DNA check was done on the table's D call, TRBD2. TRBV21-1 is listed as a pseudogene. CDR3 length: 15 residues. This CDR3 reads CASKRLAGGGREQFF. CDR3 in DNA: TGTGCCAGCAAGAGGCTAGCGGGAGGAGGCCGTGAGCAGTTCTTC.

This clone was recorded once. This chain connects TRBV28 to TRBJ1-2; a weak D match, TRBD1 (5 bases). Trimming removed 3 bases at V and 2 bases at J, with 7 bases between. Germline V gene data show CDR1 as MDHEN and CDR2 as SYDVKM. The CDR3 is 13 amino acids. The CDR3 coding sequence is TGTGCCAGCAGTTTGACAGCAAACTATGGCTACACCTTC. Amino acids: CASSLTANYGYTF.